A single sample is the source of the 18 T cell receptor beta chains below, sequenced in a study of T-cell memory formation after mild COVID-19. TCRdb fed the 5' RACE reads into MiXCR, producing one record per CDR3 protein. In the table there are about 560,000 distinct CDR3 sequences, about 18% of which are singletons. Material for sequencing was PBMCs or a T cell subset sorted from them (not recorded which). The receptors stem from an adult woman who had mild COVID-19 (a few samples of this study predate the infection). Cell type and time point are not known.

This clonotype was found a few times. The chain is built from TRBV25-1 and TRBJ2-1; D ambiguous. The CDR3 loop spans 16 amino acids. The germline V gene has CDR1 MGHDK and CDR2 SYGVNS. V was trimmed by 3 bases and J by 0 bases, leaving 12 bases between them. CDR3 nucleotide sequence: TGTGCCAGCAGTGATGCTCAGAGTCCCTCCTACAATGAGCAGTTCTTC. Translated, it gives CASSDAQSPSYNEQFF.

The gene calls are TRBV10-3 and TRBJ2-3; 9 positions agree with TRBD2. V lost 6 bases and J lost 2; bases outside the gene matches: 9. The germline V gene encodes CDR1 ENHRY and CDR2 SYGVKD. This CDR3 spans 16 amino acids. The DNA of the CDR3 is TGTGCCATCAGGATTGAGCGGGGGGCCTTCACAGATACGCAGTATTTT. This gives the protein CAIRIERGAFTDTQYF.

The rearrangement joins TRBV12-3 or TRBV12-4 to TRBJ2-7, with 11 bases that match TRBD1. There are 15 residues in the CDR3. The junction had 5 bases not matched to a gene; V was cut back by 5 bases and J by 2 bases. The CDR3 protein is CASSTGQGGTYEQYF. The CDR3 bases are TGTGCCAGCAGTACGGGACAGGGGGGGACCTACGAGCAGTACTTC.

This sequence joins TRBV3-1 and TRBJ2-1, with 10 positions matching TRBD2. CDR1 is LGHDT and CDR2 is YNNKEL in the germline V gene (reference sequence). The CDR3 has 14 amino acids. J gave up 9 bases and V 7 bases, and 9 bases lay outside the gene matches. The CDR3 is CASTRSGGAGEQFF. The CDR3 bases are TGTGCCAGCACGCGCAGCGGGGGGGCGGGTGAGCAGTTCTTC.

In its sample, this clonotype was seen many times. J is TRBJ2-5 and V is TRBV12-3 or TRBV12-4; D remains ambiguous. The length of the CDR3 is 13 residues. Trimming pared 6 bases from V and 0 bases from J, leaving 8 bases between. CDR3 loop: CASRDGYQETQYF. The DNA for the CDR3 is TGTGCCAGCAGAGACGGGTACCAAGAGACCCAGTACTTC.

This clonotype turned up a few times. This chain links TRBV2 with TRBJ2-1, with a weak D call TRBD1 (5 bases). This CDR3 has 16 amino acids. CDR1 and CDR2 (germline): SNHLY, FYNNEI. V lost 0 bases and J 8 bases, leaving 17 bases between the germline ends. The CDR3 is CASSEAGTGYFDEQFF. Here the CDR3 DNA reads TGTGCCAGCAGTGAAGCAGGAACAGGCTACTTCGATGAGCAGTTCTTC.

The chain uses TRBV25-1 and TRBJ2-2; possibly TRBD1 or TRBD2 for D (7 bases each). The germline V gene has CDR1 MGHDK and CDR2 SYGVNS. V was clipped by 6 bases and J by 6 bases, with 17 bases between them. The CDR3 loop spans 15 amino acids. CDR3 sequence reads: CASSAAGRGPGELFF. CDR3 DNA: TGTGCCAGCAGCGCGGCAGGGAGGGGGCCCGGGGAGCTGTTTTTT.

This clonotype came up a few times. The rearrangement uses TRBV3-1 and TRBJ2-1, with 9 bases that match TRBD2. In germline, CDR1 is LGHDT, CDR2 YNNKEL (reference sequence). The CDR3 is 15 amino acids. Germline trimming cut 6 bases from V and 7 bases from J; bases unmatched to any gene: 10. CDR3 amino acids: CASSRPREGRNEQFF. The CDR3 region has the DNA TGTGCCAGCAGTCGCCCGCGGGAGGGCCGTAATGAGCAGTTCTTC.

This clonotype was detected only a few times. V usage is TRBV20-1 and J usage is TRBJ2-1; possibly TRBD1 for D (5 bases). The V and J ends lost 4 bases and 7 bases respectively, with 8 bases between them. The CDR3 loop spans 11 amino acids. Germline-derived CDR1 and CDR2 are DFQATT and SNEGSKA (reference sequence). CDR3 nucleotide sequence: TGCAGTGCTAACTCAGGGAATGAGCAGTTCTTC. Its protein is CSANSGNEQFF.

This chain uses TRBV4-2 with TRBJ2-1; D possibly corresponds to TRBD1 (5 bases). Trimming cost V 1 base and J 8 bases, with 9 bases left between them. Germline loops: CDR1 LGHNA, CDR2 YNFKEQ. The CDR3 consists of 13 residues. The CDR3 DNA reads TGTGCCAGCAGCCAAGCTAGGGGCTATGAGCAGTTCTTC. Residues: CASSQARGYEQFF.

This clonotype appeared a few times. The chain is built from TRBV6-2 or TRBV6-3 and TRBJ2-1, with 14 bases aligning to TRBD2. The germline gives CDR1 MNHEY, CDR2 SVGEGT. This CDR3 spans 16 amino acids. V gave up 6 bases and J gave up 8 bases; unmatched junction bases: 9. CDR3: CASSPGLAGGWDEQFF. The CDR3 region has the DNA TGTGCCAGCAGCCCCGGACTAGCGGGGGGTTGGGATGAGCAGTTCTTC.

The rearrangement uses TRBV9 and TRBJ2-1; D assignment may be TRBD1 or TRBD2 (5 bases each). Per germline, CDR1 SGDLS and CDR2 YYNGEE. Deletions cut 3 bases from V and 10 bases from J, with 17 bases between. The CDR3 is 14 amino acids. The CDR3 sequence is CASSAPGTGGEQFF. The CDR3 region has the DNA TGTGCCAGCAGCGCCCCCGGGACGGGCGGGGAGCAGTTCTTC.

The V and J genes are TRBV20-1 and TRBJ1-4, with D hard to call. The V and J ends lost 4 bases and 7 bases respectively, with 13 bases between them. CDR1 and CDR2 (germline): DFQATT, SNEGSKA (reference sequence). This CDR3 comprises 13 residues. CDR3 residues: CSANQEGGEKLFF. In DNA, the CDR3 is TGCAGTGCTAACCAGGAGGGTGGTGAAAAACTGTTTTTT.

The chain carries TRBV20-1 and TRBJ2-2, with TRBD2 matching 10 bases. The CDR3 covers 14 residues. Losses at the gene ends were 5 bases for V and 6 bases for J; bases not matched to a gene: 6. CDR1 DFQATT and CDR2 SNEGSKA come from the germline V gene (reference sequence). CDR3 sequence reads: CSALAGEAAGELFF. CDR3 bases: TGCAGTGCTCTAGCGGGGGAGGCCGCCGGGGAGCTGTTTTTT.

This clonotype was seen a few times. This chain connects TRBV9 to TRBJ2-7, with 8 positions matching TRBD2. Trimming at V came to 3 bases and at J to 3 bases, leaving 8 bases not matched to a gene. The CDR3 runs 15 residues. Germline V CDR1 and CDR2: SGDLS, YYNGEE. CDR3: CASSAGGSGGYEQYF. In DNA form, the CDR3 reads TGTGCCAGCAGCGCCGGGGGGAGCGGGGGCTACGAGCAGTACTTC. The whole variable domain, remainder taken from reference TRBV9 and TRBJ2-7, is DSGVTQTPKHLITATGQRVTLRCSPRSGDLSVYWYQQSLDQGLQFLIQYYNGEERAKGNILERFSAQQFPDLHSELNLSSLELGDSALYFCASSAGGSGGYEQYFGPGTRLTVT.

The chain joins TRBV6-5 to TRBJ2-7, with D perhaps matching TRBD1 or TRBD2 (5 bases each). In germline, CDR1 is MNHEY, CDR2 SVGAGI. CDR3 length equals 14 residues. The germline V and J ends were trimmed by 8 bases and 2 bases, with 16 bases remaining between them. The DNA for the CDR3 is TGTGCCAGCTATAGTCGGGACGGAGCCTACGAGCAGTACTTC. This codes for CASYSRDGAYEQYF.

This clonotype was seen a handful of times. The CDR3 is CSARDGRWTEAFF. The DNA of the CDR3 is TGCAGTGCTAGAGATGGGAGGTGGACTGAAGCTTTCTTT. The chain employs TRBV20-1 and TRBJ1-1; D is undetermined. Trimming removed 0 bases at V and 5 bases at J, with 10 bases between. This CDR3 comprises 13 residues. Germline lookup yields CDR1 DFQATT and CDR2 SNEGSKA (reference sequence).

The rearrangement joins TRBV12-3 or TRBV12-4 to TRBJ1-1; the match to TRBD1 covers 8 bases. Trimming at V came to 3 bases and at J to 5 bases, leaving 11 bases not matched to a gene. The CDR3 extends over 16 amino acids. This CDR3 reads CASSLGPDRAKTEAFF. CDR3 bases: TGTGCCAGCAGTTTGGGACCGGACAGGGCGAAAACTGAAGCTTTCTTT.